Listed below are T cell receptor beta chains from one sample, sequenced in a study of blood T cell repertoires in COVID-19. Generated by immunoSEQ multiplex PCR, the TCRdb table keeps only in-frame clones and is missing some. The sample lists around 200,000 clones; about 80% were seen once. The sequenced sample was peripheral blood. The receptors shown here come from a man aged 30 to 45 with active or convalescent COVID-19. The CDR3 runs from the conserved cysteine through the conserved F or W. A D gene is named only where the DNA matches it firmly. Clone size appears in some rows only: once, few, many, or a class for an expanded clone.

few	NA	TRBV10-3	TRBJ2-1	TGTGCCATCTCAGGGCGCCCCAGGAATGAGCAGTTCTTC	CAISGRPRNEQFF
NA	TRBD2	TRBV5-1	TRBJ2-1	TGCGCCAGCAGCTTCGCGACTAGCGAGAGCGGTGAGCAGTTCTTC	CASSFATSESGEQFF
NA	TRBD1	TRBV3-1/TRBV3-2	TRBJ1-3	TGTGCCAGCAGCACCCGACAGGGGGACTCTGGAAACACCATATATTTT	CASSTRQGDSGNTIYF
NA	TRBD1	TRBV5-1	TRBJ1-1	TGCGCCAGCAGCTTGGACGGGGGACAGGCAGGATGGAGGCCTGAAGCTTTCTTT	CASSLDGGQAGWRPEAFF
NA	NA	TRBV5-1	TRBJ1-6	TGCGCCAGCAGCTTGGAGGGCAGGGGTGAACGATCACCCCTCCACTTT	CASSLEGRGERSPLHF
few	TRBD1	TRBV4-1	TRBJ1-1	TGCGCCAGCAGCCTAGGGACAGCGCTTGAAGCTTTCTTT	CASSLGTALEAFF
NA	NA	TRBV5-4	TRBJ1-6	TGTGCCAGCAGCTTGGGTGGCGGGAGAGAGTATAATTCACCCCTCCACTTT	CASSLGGGREYNSPLHF
NA	NA	TRBV2	TRBJ1-1	TGTGCCAGCAGTGGAGGAGAACCGAACACTGAAGCTTTCTTT	CASSGGEPNTEAFF
NA	TRBD2	TRBV7-2	TRBJ2-1	TGTGCCAGCAGGTCGCCCACTAGCGGGAGGGGAAATGAGCAGTTCTTC	CASRSPTSGRGNEQFF
NA	TRBD1	TRBV6-5	TRBJ2-5	TGTGCCAGCAGTTGGGACAGAGGAGAGACCCAGTACTTC	CASSWDRGETQYF
NA	TRBD2	TRBV5-1	TRBJ2-1	TGCGCCAGCAGCTTGGCTAGCGGGGCCTACAATGAGCAGTTCTTC	CASSLASGAYNEQFF
NA	NA	TRBV18	TRBJ1-4	TGTGCCAGCTCACCACGGGCACTATATACCGGGACTTCTAATGAAAAACTGTTTTTT	CASSPRALYTGTSNEKLFF
NA	NA	TRBV6-4	TRBJ2-3	TGTGCCAGCAGTGAGGGGGGAGAGCAGGCGCAGTATTTT	CASSEGGEQAQYF
once	NA	TRBV12-3/TRBV12-4	TRBJ1-1	TGTGCCAGCAGTCCTACGTACAACACTGAAGCTTTCTTT	CASSPTYNTEAFF
NA	NA	TRBV30	TRBJ1-2	TGTGCCTGCACCGGAGGGAACTATGGCTACACCTTC	CACTGGNYGYTF
NA	NA	TRBV30	TRBJ1-2	TGTGCCTGGAGGTCGACAGGCTGGGGTCCTAACTATGGCTACACCTTC	CAWRSTGWGPNYGYTF
NA	TRBD1	TRBV19	TRBJ1-4	TGTGCCAGTAGAGACAGGGCGAGGGAAAAACTGTTTTTT	CASRDRAREKLFF
NA	TRBD2	TRBV6-5	TRBJ2-3	TGTGCCAGCAGTTACGGGGCGGGAGGCCCCACAGATACGCAGTATTTT	CASSYGAGGPTDTQYF
NA	NA	TRBV13	TRBJ2-7	TGTGCCAGCAGCTTAAATGGGGGCCGCGGGCAGTACTTC	CASSLNGGRGQYF
NA	NA	TRBV16	TRBJ1-2	TGTGCCAGCAGCCAAGACAGGAACGGCTACACCTTC	CASSQDRNGYTF
NA	TRBD2	TRBV27	TRBJ2-7	TGTGCCAGCAGTTTATGGGCTAGCGGGAGCTCCTACGAGCAGTACTTC	CASSLWASGSSYEQYF
NA	TRBD1	TRBV28	TRBJ2-7	TGTGCCAGCAGTTTCCGCGACAGGGAGAGCTCCTACGAGCAGTACTTC	CASSFRDRESSYEQYF
NA	TRBD1	TRBV27	TRBJ1-2	TGTGCCAGCAGTAGGGGGACAGGGCCCTATGGCTACACCTTC	CASSRGTGPYGYTF
few	TRBD1	TRBV2	TRBJ1-4	TGTGCCAGCAGAGGGGACAGGGGAGAGGAAAAACTGTTTTTT	CASRGDRGEEKLFF
NA	NA	TRBV12-3/TRBV12-4	TRBJ1-5	TGTGCCAGCAGTACCACAGGACAGCCCCAGCATTTT	CASSTTGQPQHF
NA	NA	TRBV6-5	TRBJ1-3	TGTGCCAGCAGTTATGGGGGCGGAAACACCATATATTTT	CASSYGGGNTIYF
NA	NA	TRBV28	TRBJ1-5	TGTGCCAGCAGTCAGAGACAGGTCCTCGGCAATCAGCCCCAGCATTTT	CASSQRQVLGNQPQHF
NA	NA	TRBV19	TRBJ2-5	TGTGCCAGTCAGCACAGGATTCACCAAGAGACCCAGTACTTC	CASQHRIHQETQYF
NA	TRBD2	TRBV6-6	TRBJ2-1	TGTGCCAGCAGTTACGGGGAGGGGCGGTACGGTGAGCAGTTCTTC	CASSYGEGRYGEQFF
NA	NA	TRBV27	TRBJ2-6	TGTGCCAGCAGCCCGGTACAAACAGGGTCCGGGGCCAACGTCCTGACTTTC	CASSPVQTGSGANVLTF
NA	TRBD1	TRBV30	TRBJ1-5	TGTGCCTGGAGTGCCTCGGACAGGGTCGGCAATCAGCCCCAGCATTTT	CAWSASDRVGNQPQHF
NA	NA	TRBV9	TRBJ1-2	TGTGCCAGCAGCGGAGACAGGAGTAACTATGGCTACACCTTC	CASSGDRSNYGYTF
NA	NA	TRBV28	TRBJ1-2	TGTGCCAGCAGCTTGGGGGGGGCCCGAGGGTATGGCTACACCTTC	CASSLGGARGYGYTF
once	NA	TRBV7-9	TRBJ1-2	TGTGCCAGCAGCCCGGCGGACAGAGGCTATGGCTACACCTTC	CASSPADRGYGYTF
NA	TRBD1	TRBV7-9	TRBJ1-6	TGTGCCAGCAGCTTAGGACCGGGACAGGATTCACCCCTCCACTTT	CASSLGPGQDSPLHF
NA	NA	TRBV7-2	TRBJ2-3	TGTGCCAGCAGCTATTTGGACTTCACAGATACGCAGTATTTT	CASSYLDFTDTQYF
NA	NA	TRBV19	TRBJ1-6	TGTGCCAGTAGTGCGACAGCGAATAATTCACCCCTCCACTTT	CASSATANNSPLHF
NA	TRBD1	TRBV30	TRBJ1-5	TGTGCCTGGAGTAGGGGACAGGGGGACCAGCCCCAGCATTTT	CAWSRGQGDQPQHF
once	NA	TRBV2	TRBJ2-1	TGTGCCAGCAGTCTGCCAAGACCAAATTCGGGGCAGTTCTTC	CASSLPRPNSGQFF
NA	NA	TRBV25-1	TRBJ1-2	TGTGCCAGCAGTGCCGGGGGTAGCTATGGCTACACCTTC	CASSAGGSYGYTF
NA	NA	TRBV24-1	TRBJ2-5	TGTGCCACCAGTGATTTGACTGGGGGCGAGACCCAGTACTTC	CATSDLTGGETQYF
NA	TRBD2	TRBV6-4	TRBJ2-1	TGTGCCAGCAGTGAGCGGGGGGAGTACAATGAGCAGTTCTTC	CASSERGEYNEQFF
NA	TRBD1	TRBV9	TRBJ1-1	TGTGCCAGCAGCACCGGGACAGGGGGCGCAACTGAAGCTTTCTTT	CASSTGTGGATEAFF
few	TRBD2	TRBV4-2	TRBJ2-5	TGTGCCAGCAGCCGACCAGGGAGCGGGGGGGCGGAAGGGACCCAGTACTTC	CASSRPGSGGAEGTQYF
NA	TRBD1	TRBV27	TRBJ1-4	TGTGCCAGCAGTTTAGACAGGGGGGGCCTTGAAAAACTGTTTTTT	CASSLDRGGLEKLFF
NA	TRBD1	TRBV12-5	TRBJ1-3	TGTGCTAGTGGTTTCGGACAGGGTACTGGAAACACCATATATTTT	CASGFGQGTGNTIYF
NA	NA	TRBV4-2	TRBJ2-1	TGTGCCAGCAGCCAAGTAAACTCGCACTCCTACAATGAGCAGTTCTTC	CASSQVNSHSYNEQFF